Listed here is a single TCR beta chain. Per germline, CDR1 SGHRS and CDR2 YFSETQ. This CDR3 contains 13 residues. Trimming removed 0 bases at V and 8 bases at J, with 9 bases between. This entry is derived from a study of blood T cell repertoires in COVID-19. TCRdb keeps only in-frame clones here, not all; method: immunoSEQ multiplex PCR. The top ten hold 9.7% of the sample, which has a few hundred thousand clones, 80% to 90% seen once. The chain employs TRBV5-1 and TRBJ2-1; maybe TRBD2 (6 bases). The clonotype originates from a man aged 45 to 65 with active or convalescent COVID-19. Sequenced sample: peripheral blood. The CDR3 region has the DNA TGCGCCAGCAGCTTGGTGGGGGAGGATGAGCAGTTCTTC. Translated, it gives CASSLVGEDEQFF.